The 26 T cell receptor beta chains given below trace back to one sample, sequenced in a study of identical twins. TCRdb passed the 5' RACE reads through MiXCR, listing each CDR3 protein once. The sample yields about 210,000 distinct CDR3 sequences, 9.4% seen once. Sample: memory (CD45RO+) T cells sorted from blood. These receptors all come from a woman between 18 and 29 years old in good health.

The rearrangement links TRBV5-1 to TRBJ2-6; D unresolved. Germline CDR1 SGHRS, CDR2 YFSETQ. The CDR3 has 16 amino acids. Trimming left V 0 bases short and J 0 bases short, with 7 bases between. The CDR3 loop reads CASSLGVFSGANVLTF. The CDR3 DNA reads TGCGCCAGCAGCTTGGGGGTTTTCTCTGGGGCCAACGTCCTGACTTTC.

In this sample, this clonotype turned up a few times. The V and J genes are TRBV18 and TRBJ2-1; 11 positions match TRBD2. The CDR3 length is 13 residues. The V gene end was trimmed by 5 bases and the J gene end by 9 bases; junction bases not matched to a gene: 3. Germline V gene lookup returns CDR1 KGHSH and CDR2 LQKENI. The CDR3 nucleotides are TGTGCCAGCTCAGTGGGGACTAGCGGTGAGCAGTTCTTC. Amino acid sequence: CASSVGTSGEQFF.

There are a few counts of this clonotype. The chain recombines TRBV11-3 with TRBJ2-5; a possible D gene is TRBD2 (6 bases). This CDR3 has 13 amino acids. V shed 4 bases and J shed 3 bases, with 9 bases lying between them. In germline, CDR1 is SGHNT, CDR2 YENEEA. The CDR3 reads CASSSRREETQYF. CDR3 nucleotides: TGTGCCAGCAGCTCCAGGAGGGAAGAGACCCAGTACTTC. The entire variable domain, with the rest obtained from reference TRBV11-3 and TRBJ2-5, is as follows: EAGVVQSPRYKIIEKKQPVAFWCNPISGHNTLYWYLQNLGQGPELLIRYENEEAVDDSQLPKDRFSAERLKGVDSTLKIQPAELGDSAVYLCASSSRREETQYFGPGTRLLVL.

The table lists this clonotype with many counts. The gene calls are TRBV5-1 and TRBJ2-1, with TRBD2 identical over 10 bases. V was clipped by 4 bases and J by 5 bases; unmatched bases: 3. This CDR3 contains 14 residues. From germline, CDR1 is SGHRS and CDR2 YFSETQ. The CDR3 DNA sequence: TGCGCCAGCAGCGACACTAGCGGGGACAATGAGCAGTTCTTC. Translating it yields CASSDTSGDNEQFF.

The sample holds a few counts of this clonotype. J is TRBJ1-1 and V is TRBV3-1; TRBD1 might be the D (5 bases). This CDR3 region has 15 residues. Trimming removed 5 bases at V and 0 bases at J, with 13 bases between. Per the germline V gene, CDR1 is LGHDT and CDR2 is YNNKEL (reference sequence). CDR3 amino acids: CASSGTGRLNTEAFF. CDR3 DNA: TGTGCCAGCAGCGGAACAGGTCGTTTGAACACTGAAGCTTTCTTT.

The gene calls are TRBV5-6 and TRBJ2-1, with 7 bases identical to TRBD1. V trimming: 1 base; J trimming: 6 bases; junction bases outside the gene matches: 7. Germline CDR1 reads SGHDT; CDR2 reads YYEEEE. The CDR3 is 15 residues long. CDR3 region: CASSLITGVGNEQFF. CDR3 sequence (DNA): TGTGCCAGCAGCTTGATCACAGGGGTGGGCAATGAGCAGTTCTTC.

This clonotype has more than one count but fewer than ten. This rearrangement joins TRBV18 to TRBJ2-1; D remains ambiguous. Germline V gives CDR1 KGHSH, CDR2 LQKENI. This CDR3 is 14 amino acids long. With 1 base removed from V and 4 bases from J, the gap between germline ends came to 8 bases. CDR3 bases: TGTGCCAGCTCACCACTTAAGGGATACAATGAGCAGTTCTTC. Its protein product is CASSPLKGYNEQFF.

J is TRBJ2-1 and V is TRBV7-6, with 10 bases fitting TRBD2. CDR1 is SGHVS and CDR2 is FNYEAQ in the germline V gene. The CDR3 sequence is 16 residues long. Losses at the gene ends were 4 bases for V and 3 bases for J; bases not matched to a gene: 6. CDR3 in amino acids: CASSSGLADHYNEQFF. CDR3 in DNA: TGTGCCAGCAGCTCAGGACTAGCGGATCACTACAATGAGCAGTTCTTC.

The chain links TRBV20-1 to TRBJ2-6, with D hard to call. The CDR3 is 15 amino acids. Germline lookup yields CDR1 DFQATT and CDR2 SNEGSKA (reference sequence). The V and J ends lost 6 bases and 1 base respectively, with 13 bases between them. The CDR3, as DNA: TGCAGTGCACTAAAGGGTCGATCTGGGGCCAACGTCCTGACTTTC. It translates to CSALKGRSGANVLTF.

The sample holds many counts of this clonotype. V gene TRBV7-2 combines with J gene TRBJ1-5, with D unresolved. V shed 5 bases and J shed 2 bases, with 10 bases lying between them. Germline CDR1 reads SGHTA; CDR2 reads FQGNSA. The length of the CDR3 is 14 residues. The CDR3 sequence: CASSPGAGNQPQHF. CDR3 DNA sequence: TGTGCCAGCAGCCCGGGCGCGGGCAATCAGCCCCAGCATTTT.

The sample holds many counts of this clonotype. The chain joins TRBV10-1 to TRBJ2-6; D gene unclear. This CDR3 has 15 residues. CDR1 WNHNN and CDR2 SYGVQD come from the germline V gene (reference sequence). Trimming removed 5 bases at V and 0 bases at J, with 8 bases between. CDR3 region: CASSPGSSGANVLTF. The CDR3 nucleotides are TGCGCCAGCAGTCCAGGTAGCTCTGGGGCCAACGTCCTGACTTTC.

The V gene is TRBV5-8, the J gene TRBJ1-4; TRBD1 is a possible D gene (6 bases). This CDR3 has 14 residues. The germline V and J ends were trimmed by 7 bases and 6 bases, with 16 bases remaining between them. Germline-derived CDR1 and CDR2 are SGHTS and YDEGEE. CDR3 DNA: TGTGCCAGCGATCGGGGGGCAGTGGATGAAAAACTGTTTTTT. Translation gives CASDRGAVDEKLFF. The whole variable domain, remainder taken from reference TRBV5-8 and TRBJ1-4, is EAGVTQSPTHLIKTRGQQATLRCSPISGHTSVYWYQQALGLGLQFLLWYDEGEERNRGNFPPRFSGRQFPNYSSELNVNALELEDSALYLCASDRGAVDEKLFFGSGTQLSVL.

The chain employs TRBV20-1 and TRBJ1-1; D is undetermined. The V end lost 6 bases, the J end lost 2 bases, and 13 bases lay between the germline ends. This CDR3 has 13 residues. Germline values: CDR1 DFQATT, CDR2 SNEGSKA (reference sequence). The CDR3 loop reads CSALPDLNTEAFF. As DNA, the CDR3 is TGCAGTGCCCTCCCTGATTTAAACACTGAAGCTTTCTTT.

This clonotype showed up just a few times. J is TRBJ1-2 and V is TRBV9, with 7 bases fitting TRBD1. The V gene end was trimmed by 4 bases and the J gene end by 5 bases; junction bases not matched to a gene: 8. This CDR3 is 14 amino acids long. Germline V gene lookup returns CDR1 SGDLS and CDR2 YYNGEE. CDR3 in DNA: TGTGCCAGCAGCATGACAGGGTCGGGGTATGGCTACACCTTC. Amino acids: CASSMTGSGYGYTF.

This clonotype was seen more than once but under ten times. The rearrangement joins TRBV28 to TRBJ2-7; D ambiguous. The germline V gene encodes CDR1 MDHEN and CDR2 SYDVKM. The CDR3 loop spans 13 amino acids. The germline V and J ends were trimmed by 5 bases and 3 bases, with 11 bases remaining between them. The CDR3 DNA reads TGTGCCAGCAGTCCCGGACGAGGCTACGAGCAGTACTTC. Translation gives CASSPGRGYEQYF.

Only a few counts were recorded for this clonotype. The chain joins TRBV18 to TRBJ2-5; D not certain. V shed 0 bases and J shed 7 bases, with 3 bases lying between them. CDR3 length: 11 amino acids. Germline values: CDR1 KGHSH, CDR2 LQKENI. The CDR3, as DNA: TGTGCCAGCTCACCACCGGGGACCCAGTACTTC. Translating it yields CASSPPGTQYF.

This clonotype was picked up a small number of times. CDR3 region: CASSPGTSLGEQFF. The CDR3, as DNA: TGTGCCAGCAGCCCCGGGACTAGTCTAGGTGAGCAGTTCTTC. The rearrangement links TRBV3-1 to TRBJ2-1; 8 nucleotides line up with TRBD2. Losses at the gene ends were 4 bases for V and 9 bases for J; bases not matched to a gene: 8. The CDR3 runs to 14 residues. Germline CDR1 reads LGHDT; CDR2 reads YNNKEL (reference sequence).

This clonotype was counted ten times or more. CDR3 loop: CASSWIAGKTGELFF. Here the CDR3 DNA reads TGCGCCAGCAGCTGGATAGCGGGGAAAACCGGGGAGCTGTTTTTT. This sequence joins TRBV5-1 and TRBJ2-2; 8 positions agree with TRBD2. This CDR3 comprises 15 residues. CDR1 and CDR2 from the germline V gene are SGHRS and YFSETQ. Trimming removed 3 bases from V and 5 bases from J; junction bases left unmatched: 6.

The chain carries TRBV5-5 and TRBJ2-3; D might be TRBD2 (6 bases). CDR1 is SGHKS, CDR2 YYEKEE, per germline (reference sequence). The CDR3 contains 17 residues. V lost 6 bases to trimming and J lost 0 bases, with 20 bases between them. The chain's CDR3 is CASTGWGSRGSTDTQYF. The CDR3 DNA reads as TGTGCCAGCACCGGGTGGGGCTCACGGGGGAGCACAGATACGCAGTATTTT.

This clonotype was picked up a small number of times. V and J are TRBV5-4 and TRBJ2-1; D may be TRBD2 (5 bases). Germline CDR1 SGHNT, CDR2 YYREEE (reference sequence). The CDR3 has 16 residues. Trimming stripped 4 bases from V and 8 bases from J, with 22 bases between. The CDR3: CASSPILSGRVDEQFF. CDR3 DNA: TGTGCCAGCAGCCCTATCTTGAGCGGACGTGTCGATGAGCAGTTCTTC.

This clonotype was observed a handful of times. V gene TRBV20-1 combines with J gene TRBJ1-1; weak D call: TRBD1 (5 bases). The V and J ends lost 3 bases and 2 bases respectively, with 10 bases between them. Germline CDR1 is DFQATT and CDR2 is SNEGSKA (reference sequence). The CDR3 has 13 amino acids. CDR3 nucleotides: TGCAGTGCTAGCGGCGGGGGTAACACTGAAGCTTTCTTT. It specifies CSASGGGNTEAFF.

This CDR3 reads CSARDRGEGYEQYF. The CDR3 nucleotides read TGCAGTGCTAGAGATCGGGGGGAAGGCTACGAGCAGTACTTC. The chain uses TRBV20-1 and TRBJ2-7; 7 positions agree with TRBD2. The CDR3 loop spans 14 amino acids. J gave up 3 bases and V 0 bases, and 5 bases lay outside the gene matches. Germline V gene sequence: CDR1 DFQATT, CDR2 SNEGSKA (reference sequence).

For the CDR3, the DNA is TGTGCCAGCACCCGGACAGAGTTCCCCACCTTC. Translating gives CASTRTEFPTF. The chain combines TRBV12-3 or TRBV12-4 with TRBJ1-2; D possibly corresponds to TRBD1 (6 bases). V was shortened by 7 bases and J by 13 bases, with 16 bases between the two germline ends. This CDR3 is 11 amino acids long.

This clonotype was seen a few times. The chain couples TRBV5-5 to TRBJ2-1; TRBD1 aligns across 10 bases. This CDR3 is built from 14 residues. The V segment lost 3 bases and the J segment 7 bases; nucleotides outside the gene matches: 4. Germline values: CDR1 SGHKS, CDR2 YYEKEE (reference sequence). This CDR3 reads CASSWGQGRNEQFF. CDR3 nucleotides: TGTGCCAGCAGCTGGGGACAGGGGAGAAATGAGCAGTTCTTC.

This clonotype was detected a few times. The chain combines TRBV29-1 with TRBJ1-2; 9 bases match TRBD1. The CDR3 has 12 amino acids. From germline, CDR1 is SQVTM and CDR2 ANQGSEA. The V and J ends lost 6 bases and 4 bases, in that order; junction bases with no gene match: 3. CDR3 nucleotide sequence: TGCAGCGTAAAGGACAGGGGCTATGGCTACACCTTC. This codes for CSVKDRGYGYTF. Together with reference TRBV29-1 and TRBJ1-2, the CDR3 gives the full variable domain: SAVISQKPSRDICQRGTSLTIQCQVDSQVTMMFWYRQQPGQSLTLIATANQGSEATYESGFVIDKFPISRPNLTFSTLTVSNMSPEDSSIYLCSVKDRGYGYTFGSGTRLTVV.

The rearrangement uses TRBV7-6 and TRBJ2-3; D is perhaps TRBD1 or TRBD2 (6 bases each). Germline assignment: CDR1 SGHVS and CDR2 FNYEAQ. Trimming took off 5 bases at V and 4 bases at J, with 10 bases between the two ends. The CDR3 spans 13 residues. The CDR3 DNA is TGTGCCAGCAGCCCTAGGGGGGCAGATACGCAGTATTTT. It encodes CASSPRGADTQYF.